The source of this T cell receptor beta chain is a study of OX40 agonist ivuxolimab in advanced cancers. Study overall: Mean age about 60 years, range about 23 to 80; about 85% male.

Sequencing was performed with immunoSEQ multiplex PCR; in TCRdb, only in-frame clones are kept and a portion is missing. The sample yields 90,000 to 120,000 clones, 91% seen once. Germline assignment: CDR1 KGHSH and CDR2 LQKENI. Trimming left V 6 bases short and J 3 bases short, with 14 bases between. CDR3 length equals 14 residues. Specimen: CD4+ or CD8+ T cells sorted from blood, collected in a trial of the OX40 agonist ivuxolimab. The TCR sequence derives from an adult with an advanced solid tumor such as melanoma, head and neck, liver or kidney cancer. The chain uses TRBV18 and TRBJ1-2; D might be TRBD1 (6 bases). The DNA for the CDR3 is TGTGCCAGCTCTCACTCACAGGGTGACTATGGCTACACCTTC. Translated, it gives CASSHSQGDYGYTF. Looking up the rest from reference TRBV18 and TRBJ1-2 gives the full variable domain: NAGVMQNPRHLVRRRGQEARLRCSPMKGHSHVYWYRQLPEEGLKFMVYLQKENIIDESGMPKERFSAEFPKEGPSILRIQQVVRGDSAAYFCASSHSQGDYGYTFGSGTRLTVV.